Listed below are T cell receptor beta chains from one sample, sequenced in a study of blood T cells in healthy people across ages. TCRdb analysed the 5' RACE reads with MiXCR anew, one entry per CDR3 protein. Here the sample spans about 1,400,000 distinct CDR3 sequences, 59% being singletons. The material sequenced was blood. The receptors derive from a man younger than 30 in good health. CDR3s include the opening cysteine and the closing phenylalanine or tryptophan. A D gene is named only where the DNA matches it firmly. Some rows have no size entry. The others give once, few or many, or a class for an expanded clone.

J gene: TRBJ1-1
V gene: TRBV25-1
D gene: NA
clone size: few
CDR3 protein: CASSGRGMYTEAFF
CDR3 DNA: TGTGCCAGCAGCGGAAGGGGGATGTACACTGAAGCTTTCTTT

J gene: TRBJ2-2
V gene: TRBV3-1
D gene: NA
clone size: NA
CDR3 protein: CASSPNVWELFF
CDR3 DNA: TGTGCCAGCAGCCCCAACGTTTGGGAGCTGTTTTTT

J gene: TRBJ2-3
V gene: TRBV3-1
D gene: NA
clone size: few
CDR3 protein: CASSQVLGTDTQYF
CDR3 DNA: TGTGCCAGCAGCCAAGTCCTAGGAACAGATACGCAGTATTTT

J gene: TRBJ2-3
V gene: TRBV5-1
D gene: NA
clone size: few
CDR3 protein: CASSLVSGPGTDTQYF
CDR3 DNA: TGCGCCAGCAGCTTGGTTAGCGGCCCTGGCACAGATACGCAGTATTTT

J gene: TRBJ2-2
V gene: TRBV12-3/TRBV12-4
D gene: NA
clone size: NA
CDR3 protein: CASSFGARELFF
CDR3 DNA: TGTGCCAGCAGTTTCGGGGCCCGGGAGCTGTTTTTT

J gene: TRBJ1-5
V gene: TRBV15
D gene: NA
clone size: NA
CDR3 protein: CATSIRDNNQPQHF
CDR3 DNA: TGTGCCACCAGCATCCGGGACAACAATCAGCCCCAGCATTTT

J gene: TRBJ1-1
V gene: TRBV7-2
D gene: NA
clone size: NA
CDR3 protein: CASSGHGSRVNTEAFF
CDR3 DNA: TGTGCCAGCAGCGGACACGGGAGCCGTGTGAACACTGAAGCTTTCTTT

J gene: TRBJ2-7
V gene: TRBV6-1
D gene: NA
clone size: NA
CDR3 protein: CASRKSPRVQYF
CDR3 DNA: TGTGCCAGCAGGAAGTCGCCCAGGGTTCAGTACTTC

J gene: TRBJ2-4
V gene: TRBV7-2
D gene: NA
clone size: NA
CDR3 protein: CASSTTGATDIQYF
CDR3 DNA: TGTGCCAGCAGCACCACCGGGGCGACAGACATTCAGTACTTC

J gene: TRBJ2-3
V gene: TRBV4-1
D gene: NA
clone size: NA
CDR3 protein: CASSQVGLGQDTQYF
CDR3 DNA: TGCGCCAGCAGCCAAGTGGGCCTGGGGCAAGATACGCAGTATTTT

J gene: TRBJ1-6
V gene: TRBV28
D gene: NA
clone size: NA
CDR3 protein: CASSYRKSPLHF
CDR3 DNA: TGTGCCAGCAGTTACAGAAAGTCACCCCTCCACTTT

J gene: TRBJ2-5
V gene: TRBV6-1
D gene: NA
clone size: NA
CDR3 protein: CASTPSEGGGRETQYF
CDR3 DNA: TGTGCCAGCACCCCTTCGGAGGGGGGAGGTCGGGAGACCCAGTACTTC

J gene: TRBJ2-3
V gene: TRBV7-2
D gene: NA
clone size: few
CDR3 protein: CATYPQGLVTDTQYF
CDR3 DNA: TGTGCCACCTACCCTCAGGGGCTAGTCACAGATACGCAGTATTTT

J gene: TRBJ2-1
V gene: TRBV29-1
D gene: NA
clone size: NA
CDR3 protein: CSVSAPGKRYDEQFF
CDR3 DNA: TGCAGCGTTTCGGCGCCAGGTAAACGGTACGATGAGCAGTTCTTC

J gene: TRBJ2-1
V gene: TRBV4-1
D gene: TRBD2
clone size: NA
CDR3 protein: CASSLPGLAASSYNEQFF
CDR3 DNA: TGCGCCAGCAGCCTACCGGGACTAGCGGCTAGCTCCTACAATGAGCAGTTCTTC

J gene: TRBJ2-7
V gene: TRBV14
D gene: TRBD2
clone size: few
CDR3 protein: CASSLLISGSEQYF
CDR3 DNA: TGTGCCAGCAGCCTCCTGATTAGCGGGAGTGAGCAGTACTTC

J gene: TRBJ2-1
V gene: TRBV11-1
D gene: TRBD2
clone size: NA
CDR3 protein: CASSLVSGTRGYNEQFF
CDR3 DNA: TGTGCCAGCAGCTTAGTATCGGGGACTAGAGGTTACAATGAGCAGTTCTTC

J gene: TRBJ1-1
V gene: TRBV20-1
D gene: NA
clone size: NA
CDR3 protein: CSARRRGGEAFF
CDR3 DNA: TGCAGTGCTAGGAGGAGGGGAGGAGAAGCTTTCTTT

J gene: TRBJ2-7
V gene: TRBV10-2
D gene: NA
clone size: once
CDR3 protein: CASSAPGWRGPYEQYF
CDR3 DNA: TGCGCCAGCAGTGCGCCGGGATGGAGGGGGCCCTACGAGCAGTACTTC

J gene: TRBJ1-2
V gene: TRBV4-3
D gene: TRBD1
clone size: NA
CDR3 protein: CASSQDWDRGSNYGYTF
CDR3 DNA: TGCGCCAGCAGCCAAGATTGGGACAGGGGATCGAACTATGGCTACACCTTC

J gene: TRBJ2-5
V gene: TRBV4-2
D gene: TRBD1
clone size: NA
CDR3 protein: CASSQAGQGTETQYF
CDR3 DNA: TGTGCCAGCAGCCAAGCGGGACAGGGGACCGAGACCCAGTACTTC

J gene: TRBJ2-7
V gene: TRBV27
D gene: NA
clone size: NA
CDR3 protein: CASSSYRASYEQYF
CDR3 DNA: TGTGCCAGCAGCTCATACAGGGCCTCCTACGAGCAGTACTTC

J gene: TRBJ2-3
V gene: TRBV7-2
D gene: NA
clone size: NA
CDR3 protein: CASSLIHPDTQYF
CDR3 DNA: TGTGCCAGCAGCTTGATCCATCCAGATACGCAGTATTTT

J gene: TRBJ1-1
V gene: TRBV2
D gene: TRBD1
clone size: NA
CDR3 protein: CASSQPDRGRYMNTEAFF
CDR3 DNA: TGTGCCAGCAGCCAACCGGACAGGGGGCGATACATGAACACTGAAGCTTTCTTT

J gene: TRBJ1-1
V gene: TRBV7-6
D gene: NA
clone size: NA
CDR3 protein: CASSRTGGPEAFF
CDR3 DNA: TGTGCCAGCAGCCGAACGGGGGGGCCTGAAGCTTTCTTT

J gene: TRBJ2-4
V gene: TRBV12-5
D gene: NA
clone size: few
CDR3 protein: CASGLVVGTPGYGNIQYF
CDR3 DNA: TGTGCTAGTGGTTTGGTGGTCGGGACCCCCGGGTACGGAAACATTCAGTACTTC

J gene: TRBJ2-5
V gene: TRBV27
D gene: NA
clone size: NA
CDR3 protein: CASNYHGAGETQYF
CDR3 DNA: TGTGCCAGCAATTATCACGGGGCAGGAGAGACCCAGTACTTC

J gene: TRBJ2-7
V gene: TRBV2
D gene: NA
clone size: NA
CDR3 protein: CASGGGSGMYNEQYF
CDR3 DNA: TGTGCCAGCGGGGGGGGCAGCGGGATGTACAATGAGCAGTACTTC

J gene: TRBJ1-4
V gene: TRBV2
D gene: NA
clone size: NA
CDR3 protein: CASSPGVADEKLFF
CDR3 DNA: TGTGCCAGCAGTCCGGGAGTTGCGGATGAAAAACTGTTTTTT

J gene: TRBJ1-5
V gene: TRBV20-1
D gene: NA
clone size: few
CDR3 protein: CSARGARQKKNQPQHF
CDR3 DNA: TGCAGTGCTAGGGGGGCGAGACAGAAAAAGAATCAGCCCCAGCATTTT

J gene: TRBJ1-3
V gene: TRBV12-3/TRBV12-4
D gene: TRBD1
clone size: NA
CDR3 protein: CASTLTGVGNTIYF
CDR3 DNA: TGTGCCAGCACCCTTACAGGGGTTGGAAACACCATATATTTT